The 27 T cell receptor beta chains below were found in one sample sequenced in a study of regulatory T cells in long-lasting Graves disease. Library construction for TCR beta used iRepertoire HTBI primers and Arm-PCR of CDR3 regions. TCRdb processed the multiplex PCR reads anew with MiXCR; each CDR3 protein has one entry. The sample has roughly 360,000 distinct CDR3 sequences; 12% are singletons. Noted time point: newly diagnosed GD, antithyroid drugs for less than 3 months. From RNA extracted from PBMCs, the TCR library was made. The sample also formed part of further work on T cells in Graves' hyperthyroidism and ophthalmopathy.

Sequenced here: peripheral blood mononuclear cells (PBMCs), sampled at new diagnosis, from a patient treated with antithyroid drugs. The receptors were sampled from a woman between 18 and 29 years old with Graves disease.

The sample holds many counts of this clonotype. J is TRBJ1-1 and V is TRBV6-1, with 7 bases aligning to TRBD1. This CDR3 comprises 13 residues. Trimming at V came to 10 bases and at J to 0 bases, leaving 5 bases not matched to a gene. Germline lookup yields CDR1 MNHNS and CDR2 SASEGT. The CDR3 spells CATRQGVNTEAFF. CDR3 in DNA: TGTGCCACCCGACAGGGCGTGAACACTGAAGCTTTCTTT.

Notes on this clonotype: A much larger clone differs by one base, so this may be a read error. J is TRBJ2-1 and V is TRBV12-3 or TRBV12-4; D is undetermined. The CDR3 extends over 13 amino acids. CDR3 DNA: TGTGCCTGCAGTTTGGGATTCGGCAATGAGCAGTTCTTC. Amino acid sequence: CACSLGFGNEQFF.

This clonotype was detected many times. This chain's CDR3 is CASSPPNSDFNYGYTF. CDR3 bases: TGCGCCAGCAGCCCGCCGAACAGCGACTTTAACTATGGCTACACCTTC. The rearrangement links TRBV5-1 to TRBJ1-2; no clear D gene. The CDR3 consists of 16 residues. Trimming removed 4 bases from V and 1 base from J, with 17 bases in between. Germline V gene sequence: CDR1 SGHRS, CDR2 YFSETQ.

Of note for this clonotype: One base away lies a much larger clone, so this may be a sequencing read error. This chain connects TRBV5-1 to TRBJ2-1; TRBD1 aligns across 7 bases. The V gene's germline CDR1 is SGHRS and CDR2 YFSETQ. The CDR3 runs 16 residues. The CDR3: CASSLNFPGQNNEQLF. DNA for the CDR3: TGCGCCAGCAGCTTGAACTTTCCGGGACAGAACAATGAGCAGCTCTTC.

V is TRBV4-3 and J is TRBJ1-3; no clear D. Germline CDR1 is LGHNA and CDR2 is YSLEER. This CDR3 comprises 15 residues. The V gene lost 0 bases and the J gene lost 2 bases, with 8 bases spanning the gap. In DNA, the CDR3 is TGCGCCAGCAGCCAAGACACCACGGCTGGAAACACCATATATTTT. It yields the protein CASSQDTTAGNTIYF.

This clonotype was seen more than once but under ten times. The junction shows a germline mismatch at one end, possibly a read error. This sequence joins TRBV24-1 and TRBJ2-1; D is unclear. Per the germline V gene, CDR1 is KGHDR and CDR2 is SFDVKD. The CDR3 is made up of 18 amino acids. The CDR3 sequence: CATSDPAFTGSTEYEQLF. The CDR3 DNA reads as TGTGCCACCAGTGATCCAGCATTCACCGGGTCTACAGAGTATGAGCAGCTCTTC.

This clonotype was counted only a few times. The chain employs TRBV12-3 or TRBV12-4 and TRBJ1-3; D gene ambiguous. The CDR3 loop spans 16 amino acids. With 6 bases removed from V and 1 base from J, the gap between germline ends came to 16 bases. The CDR3 loop is CASSWMVAPSGNTIYF. In nucleotides, the CDR3 is TGTGCCAGCAGCTGGATGGTCGCCCCTTCTGGAAACACCATATATTTT.

The rearrangement uses TRBV10-2 and TRBJ2-7; perhaps TRBD1 as D (6 bases). V was trimmed by 0 bases and J by 2 bases, leaving 11 bases between them. Germline-derived CDR1 and CDR2 are WSHSY and SAAADI. The CDR3 sequence is 15 residues long. The CDR3 DNA is TGCGCCAGCAGTGAGTCGTGGGGGCGGACCTACGAGCAGTACTTC. Amino acids: CASSESWGRTYEQYF.

This clonotype has just a few counts. V usage is TRBV6-1 and J usage is TRBJ1-2; D ambiguous. V was cut by 5 bases and J by 8 bases, with 15 bases left in between. CDR3 size: 13 residues. The germline gives CDR1 MNHNS, CDR2 SASEGT. CDR3 DNA: TGTGCCAGCAGTCTCTGGGCCCAAGGGGGCTACACCTTC. This sequence encodes CASSLWAQGGYTF.

The chain joins TRBV19 to TRBJ1-5; 10 bases fit TRBD1. CDR3 size: 16 residues. The J segment lost 4 bases and the V segment lost 8 bases, leaving 11 bases of the junction unmatched. Germline CDR1 is LNHDA and CDR2 is SQIVND (reference sequence). DNA for the CDR3: TGTGCCAGTGGGACACCGGGACAGGGGCAGAATCAGCCCCAGCATTTT. Translating it yields CASGTPGQGQNQPQHF. The complete variable domain, with remaining parts taken from reference TRBV19 and TRBJ1-5, reads DGGITQSPKYLFRKEGQNVTLSCEQNLNHDAMYWYRQDPGQGLRLIYYSQIVNDFQKGDIAEGYSVSREKKESFPLTVTSAQKNPTAFYLCASGTPGQGQNQPQHFGDGTRLSIL.

This clonotype was recorded many times. V usage is TRBV7-9 and J usage is TRBJ1-5; TRBD1 might be the D (5 bases). Trimming took 4 bases from V and 1 from J, leaving 14 bases between them. Germline CDR1 is SEHNR and CDR2 is FQNEAQ (reference sequence). This CDR3 is built from 16 residues. The CDR3 spells CASSSRGEGSNQPQHF. In nucleotides, the CDR3 is TGTGCCAGCAGCTCCCGAGGGGAGGGGAGCAATCAGCCCCAGCATTTT.

This clonotype was detected many times. V gene TRBV2 combines with J gene TRBJ2-2; 14 bases fit TRBD2. The J segment lost 5 bases and the V segment lost 6 bases, leaving 11 bases of the junction unmatched. The CDR3 consists of 18 residues. CDR1 and CDR2 from the germline V gene are SNHLY and FYNNEI. CDR3 in DNA: TGTGCCAGCAGGGCGCCGGGACTAGCGGGGGCTGGGACCGGGGAGCTGTTTTTT. Encoded protein: CASRAPGLAGAGTGELFF.

This clonotype occurred many times. This chain uses TRBV28 with TRBJ2-1; 13 bases agree with TRBD2. Germline V gives CDR1 MDHEN, CDR2 SYDVKM. V dropped 8 bases and J dropped 8; count of bases not matched to a gene: 9. This CDR3 is built from 15 residues. This CDR3 is CASGVTSGRGYEQFF. CDR3 DNA: TGTGCCAGCGGGGTTACTAGCGGGAGGGGCTATGAGCAGTTCTTC.

Many counts were recorded for this clonotype. The rearrangement joins TRBV4-1 to TRBJ2-7; D gene ambiguous. The V gene's germline CDR1 is MGHRA and CDR2 YSYEKL. V was clipped by 0 bases and J by 0 bases, with 9 bases between them. CDR3 length: 15 amino acids. DNA for the CDR3: TGCGCCAGCAGCCAAGATAACGGATTCTCCTACGAGCAGTACTTC. Its protein product is CASSQDNGFSYEQYF.

This clonotype occurred many times. The chain has TRBV24-1 and TRBJ2-5; D uncertain. The V gene lost 0 bases and the J gene lost 5 bases, with 3 bases spanning the gap. The CDR3 contains 12 residues. CDR1 is KGHDR and CDR2 is SFDVKD in the germline V gene. The CDR3 DNA reads TGTGCCACCAGTGATTTGGGGGAGACCCAGTACTTC. Translating it yields CATSDLGETQYF.

This clonotype turned up a few times. Just one base apart from a much larger clone, this may be a read error. This CDR3 is missing its conserved last phenylalanine or tryptophan, likely due to a read error. The chain carries TRBV6-2 or TRBV6-3 and TRBJ1-1; D is uncertain. V dropped 0 bases and J dropped 5 bases, with 7 bases sitting between them. In germline, CDR1 is MNHEY, CDR2 SVGEGT. This CDR3 has 13 residues. The CDR3 is CASSYSRATEAFS. The CDR3 DNA is TGTGCCAGCAGTTACTCGAGGGCTACTGAAGCTTTCTCT.

This clonotype occurred many times. The chain links TRBV11-2 to TRBJ2-7, with D possibly TRBD2 on 6 matching bases. V was shortened by 5 bases and J by 2 bases, with 10 bases between the two germline ends. Germline V gene data show CDR1 as SGHAT and CDR2 as FQNNGV. The length of the CDR3 is 13 residues. The CDR3 nucleotides are TGTGCCAGCAGCATAGCGGACCCCTACGAGCAGTACTTC. Its protein product is CASSIADPYEQYF.

This clonotype has more than one count but fewer than ten. This sequence joins TRBV7-9 and TRBJ2-3; 8 nucleotides align to TRBD2. Germline values: CDR1 SEHNR, CDR2 FQNEAQ (reference sequence). Trimming at V came to 2 bases and at J to 2 bases, leaving 9 bases not matched to a gene. The CDR3 has 17 amino acids. In nucleotides, the CDR3 is TGTGCCAGCAGCTTAAACCCACTAGCGGTGAACACAGATACGCAGTATTTT. Translation gives CASSLNPLAVNTDTQYF. Complete variable domain (other parts from reference TRBV7-9 and TRBJ2-3): DTGVSQNPRHKITKRGQNVTFRCDPISEHNRLYWYRQTLGQGPEFLTYFQNEAQLEKSRLLSDRFSAERPKGSFSTLEIQRTEQGDSAMYLCASSLNPLAVNTDTQYFGPGTRLTVL.

There are many counts of this clonotype. The genes are TRBV7-3 and TRBJ1-2; 9 bases agree with TRBD1. The CDR3 sequence is 14 residues long. Germline assignment: CDR1 SGHTA and CDR2 FQGTGA. Trimming took 4 bases from V and 7 from J; bases not matched to a gene: 7. This CDR3 reads CASSSGQGRLGYTF. As DNA, the CDR3 is TGTGCCAGCAGCTCCGGACAGGGGAGGCTTGGCTACACCTTC.

The chain carries TRBV29-1 and TRBJ2-2; D uncertain. CDR1 and CDR2 (germline): SQVTM, ANQGSEA. There are 12 residues in the CDR3. V was trimmed by 0 bases and J by 4 bases, leaving 3 bases between them. DNA of the CDR3: TGCAGCGTTGAAGAGGGCACCGGGGAGCTGTTTTTT. As protein: CSVEEGTGELFF.

This clonotype was counted only a few times. CDR3 sequence (DNA): TGCGCCAGCAGCCGACGACAGGGCGATACGCAGTATTTT. Protein: CASSRRQGDTQYF. The V gene is TRBV4-1, the J gene TRBJ2-3, with TRBD1 matching 7 bases. Trimming cost V 4 bases and J 6 bases; bases outside gene matches: 4. Germline loops: CDR1 MGHRA, CDR2 YSYEKL. This CDR3 region has 13 residues.

This clonotype was counted at least ten times. The chain combines TRBV28 with TRBJ1-5; D not resolved. V lost 6 bases to trimming and J lost 0 bases, with 12 bases between them. The CDR3 covers 15 residues. Germline V gene data show CDR1 as MDHEN and CDR2 as SYDVKM. This CDR3 reads CASRSETYSNQPQHF. As DNA, the CDR3 is TGTGCCAGCAGATCGGAAACATATAGCAATCAGCCCCAGCATTTT.

This clonotype showed up just a few times. Being one base from a much bigger clone, this may be a read error. This chain links TRBV11-2 with TRBJ2-2; D might be TRBD1 or TRBD2, each matching 6 bases. The CDR3 totals 14 residues. The germline V gene encodes CDR1 SGHAT and CDR2 FQNNGV. The CDR3 sequence: CASSLVGDTGGLFF. The CDR3 nucleotides read TGTGCCAGCAGCTTAGTCGGGGACACCGGGGGGCTGTTTTTT.

This clonotype was counted ten times or more. The rearrangement joins TRBV11-2 to TRBJ2-1; TRBD1 is a possible D gene (5 bases). Germline V lookup: CDR1 SGHAT, CDR2 FQNNGV. V dropped 4 bases and J dropped 8 bases, with 12 bases sitting between them. CDR3 length: 13 residues. CDR3 sequence (DNA): TGTGCCAGCAGCTCGACAGACACCTATGAGCAGTTCTTC. Its translation is CASSSTDTYEQFF. Looking up the rest from reference TRBV11-2 and TRBJ2-1 gives the full variable domain: EAGVAQSPRYKIIEKRQSVAFWCNPISGHATLYWYQQILGQGPKLLIQFQNNGVVDDSQLPKDRFSAERLKGVDSTLKIQPAKLEDSAVYLCASSSTDTYEQFFGPGTRLTVL.

This clonotype appeared many times. The V call is TRBV5-5, the J call TRBJ1-1; tentatively, D is TRBD1 (6 bases). Trimming shortened V by 0 bases and J by 6 bases, and 9 bases separated the two germline ends. Germline CDR1 and CDR2: SGHKS and YYEKEE (reference sequence). The CDR3 has 13 amino acids. CDR3 nucleotides: TGTGCCAGCAGCTTGGGAGGGGGGGCTGAAGCTTTCTTT. It translates to CASSLGGGAEAFF.

V gene TRBV29-1 combines with J gene TRBJ2-1, with TRBD2 matching over 9 bases. This CDR3 spans 14 amino acids. The V gene's germline CDR1 is SQVTM and CDR2 ANQGSEA. The junction had 5 bases not matched to a gene; V was cut back by 6 bases and J by 2 bases. CDR3: CSVRGGAAYNEQFF. The CDR3 DNA sequence: TGCAGCGTCCGCGGGGGGGCCGCCTACAATGAGCAGTTCTTC.

This clonotype was found many times. The chain has TRBV25-1 and TRBJ2-5; 7 nucleotides agree with TRBD2. The CDR3 is made up of 15 amino acids. In germline, CDR1 is MGHDK, CDR2 SYGVNS. Trimming took 3 bases from V and 2 from J; bases not matched to a gene: 6. The DNA for the CDR3 is TGTGCCAGCAGTGACCGGGACTACAGACAAGAGACCCAGTACTTC. Protein sequence: CASSDRDYRQETQYF.